This TCR beta chain was identified during a study of cytomegalovirus exposure and HLA in healthy donors. Study as a whole: Assignment to the Caucasian-associated ancestry cluster applied to more than 75% of the approximately 370 genotyped donors. Study-wide results and caveats: It was shown in a later analysis that HLA-associated TCR beta chains were more clonally expanded than other, equally common chains. CMV antigen specificity was confirmed in vitro for a few CMV-associated chains. According to a later analysis, donors in an Asian-associated ancestry cluster reportedly had fewer N-insertions than the approximately 670-donor mean.

This PCR relied on a set of 60 Vbeta primers and 13 Jbeta primers. Method: immunoSEQ multiplex PCR; TCRdb's copy keeps in-frame clones and lacks some. The data contain 100,000 to 150,000 clones, about 10% of them singletons. The V segment lost 6 bases and the J segment 4 bases; nucleotides outside the gene matches: 16. Germline loops: CDR1 SNHLY, CDR2 FYNNEI. The CDR3 runs to 19 residues. This clone was found a few times. Antigen specificity is unknown. The sample was PBMCs. The chain uses TRBV2 and TRBJ2-2; 11 bases align to TRBD2. This TCR was recovered from a woman under 30 in good health and CMV-seropositive. The DNA for the CDR3 is TGTGCCAGCAGAAAACTAGCGGGAGTATTTTTCCGTGTCACCGGGGAGCTGTTTTTT. Translation: CASRKLAGVFFRVTGELFF.